The 10 T cell receptor beta chains below were found in one sample sequenced in a study of cytomegalovirus exposure and HLA in healthy donors. PCR used 60 Vbeta primers and 13 Jbeta primers. Method: immunoSEQ multiplex PCR; TCRdb's copy keeps in-frame clones and lacks some. The data contain around 100,000 clones, roughly 78% of them singletons. Sequencing was carried out using PBMCs. The receptors shown here come from a woman between 40 and 50 years old in good health and CMV-seronegative.

The chain employs TRBV6-5 and TRBJ2-7; tentatively, D is TRBD2 (6 bases). This CDR3 comprises 16 residues. V lost 4 bases to trimming and J lost 0 bases, with 16 bases between them. Germline-derived CDR1 and CDR2 are MNHEY and SVGAGI. CDR3 sequence (DNA): TGTGCCAGCAGTTCAGGGAGTAGCGGATACTCCTACGAGCAGTACTTC. It yields the protein CASSSGSSGYSYEQYF.

V usage is TRBV2 and J usage is TRBJ1-1; no clear D. The CDR3 has 13 amino acids. The germline V gene has CDR1 SNHLY and CDR2 FYNNEI. V lost 6 bases to trimming and J lost 0 bases, with 8 bases between them. CDR3 coding DNA: TGTGCCAGCAGCCCTGACATGAACACTGAAGCTTTCTTT. Translating it yields CASSPDMNTEAFF.

The rearrangement links TRBV11-2 to TRBJ2-3; 7 bases fit TRBD2. This CDR3 region has 15 residues. V lost 2 bases and J lost 1; bases outside the gene matches: 3. The V gene's germline CDR1 is SGHAT and CDR2 FQNNGV. CDR3: CASSLNRGGTDTQYF. The DNA of the CDR3 is TGTGCCAGCAGCTTAAACCGGGGGGGCACAGATACGCAGTATTTT.

The genes are TRBV4-3 and TRBJ2-1; TRBD2 aligns across 13 bases. Germline CDR1 and CDR2: LGHNA and YSLEER. J was trimmed by 2 bases and V by 1 base; bases with no gene match: 2. The CDR3 extends over 17 amino acids. In DNA, the CDR3 is TGCGCCAGCAGCCAAGGGACTAGCGGGAGTCCCTACAATGAGCAGTTCTTC. Residues: CASSQGTSGSPYNEQFF.

The chain combines TRBV5-4 with TRBJ2-7; 7 bases are shared with TRBD1. The V gene's germline CDR1 is SGHNT and CDR2 YYREEE (reference sequence). J gave up 5 bases and V 4 bases, and 9 bases lay outside the gene matches. CDR3 length equals 14 residues. The CDR3 loop is CASSRTGVIHEQYF. CDR3 nucleotides: TGTGCCAGCAGCCGTACAGGGGTAATCCACGAGCAGTACTTC.

V gene TRBV28 combines with J gene TRBJ1-2; the D is unclear. CDR1 is MDHEN, CDR2 SYDVKM, per germline. V dropped 6 bases and J dropped 2 bases, with 10 bases sitting between them. This CDR3 spans 13 amino acids. Here the CDR3 reads CASSPTMNYGYTF. Here the CDR3 DNA reads TGTGCCAGCAGCCCTACCATGAACTATGGCTACACCTTC.

The DNA of the CDR3 is TGTGCCACCAGCAGAGGCAAAGGCGGGACTGAAGCTTTCTTT. Its protein product is CATSRGKGGTEAFF. The chain links TRBV15 to TRBJ1-1, with D unresolved. V shed 1 base and J shed 5 bases, with 11 bases lying between them. From germline, CDR1 is LNHNV and CDR2 YYDKDF (reference sequence). The CDR3 runs to 14 residues.

The chain is built from TRBV5-8 and TRBJ1-1; tentative D call: TRBD1 (5 bases). V shed 3 bases and J shed 0 bases, with 9 bases lying between them. This CDR3 spans 14 amino acids. Germline V gene data show CDR1 as SGHTS and CDR2 as YDEGEE. This CDR3 reads CASSWGRMNTEAFF. DNA for the CDR3: TGTGCCAGCAGCTGGGGGAGGATGAACACTGAAGCTTTCTTT.

The genes are TRBV28 and TRBJ2-5; TRBD1 agrees at 7 bases. The CDR3 runs to 15 residues. The germline V gene encodes CDR1 MDHEN and CDR2 SYDVKM. Trimming removed 4 bases from V and 5 bases from J; junction bases left unmatched: 10. The CDR3 here is CASSYRGGEGETQYF. CDR3 coding DNA: TGTGCCAGCAGTTACAGGGGTGGAGAGGGGGAGACCCAGTACTTC.

The chain recombines TRBV28 with TRBJ1-1; D remains unclear. The CDR3 runs 12 residues. Trimming pared 2 bases from V and 7 bases from J, leaving 8 bases between. Germline values: CDR1 MDHEN, CDR2 SYDVKM. The CDR3 spells CASSLGQIEAFF. The DNA for the CDR3 is TGTGCCAGCAGTTTAGGTCAGATTGAAGCTTTCTTT. Filled out from reference TRBV28 and TRBJ1-1, the complete variable domain reads DVKVTQSSRYLVKRTGEKVFLECVQDMDHENMFWYRQDPGLGLRLIYFSYDVKMKEKGDIPEGYSVSREKKERFSLILESASTNQTSMYLCASSLGQIEAFFGQGTRLTVV.